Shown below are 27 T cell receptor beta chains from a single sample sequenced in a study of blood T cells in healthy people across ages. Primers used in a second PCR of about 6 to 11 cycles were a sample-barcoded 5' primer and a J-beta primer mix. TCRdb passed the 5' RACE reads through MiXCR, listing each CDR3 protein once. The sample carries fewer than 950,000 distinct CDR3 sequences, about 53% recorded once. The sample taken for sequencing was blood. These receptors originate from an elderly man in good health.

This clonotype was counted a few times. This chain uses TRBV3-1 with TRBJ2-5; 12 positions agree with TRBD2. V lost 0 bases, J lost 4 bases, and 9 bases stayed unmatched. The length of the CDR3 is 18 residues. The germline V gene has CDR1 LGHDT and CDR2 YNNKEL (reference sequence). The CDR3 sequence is CASSQDLGLAGFGETQYF. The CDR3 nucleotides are TGTGCCAGCAGCCAAGATCTGGGACTAGCGGGCTTCGGAGAGACCCAGTACTTC.

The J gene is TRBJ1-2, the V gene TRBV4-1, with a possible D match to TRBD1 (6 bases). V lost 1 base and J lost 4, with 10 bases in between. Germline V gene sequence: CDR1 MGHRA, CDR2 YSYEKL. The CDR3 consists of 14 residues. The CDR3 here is CASSQGTEGYGYTF. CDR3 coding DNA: TGCGCCAGCAGCCAAGGGACAGAGGGCTATGGCTACACCTTC.

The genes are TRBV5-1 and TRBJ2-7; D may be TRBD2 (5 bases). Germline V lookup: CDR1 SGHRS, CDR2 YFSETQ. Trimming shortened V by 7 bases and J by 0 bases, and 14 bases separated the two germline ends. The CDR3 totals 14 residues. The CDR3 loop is CASAGPGSSYEQYF. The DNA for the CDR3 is TGCGCCAGCGCTGGTCCGGGAAGCTCCTACGAGCAGTACTTC. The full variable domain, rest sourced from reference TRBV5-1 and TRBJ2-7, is KAGVTQTPRYLIKTRGQQVTLSCSPISGHRSVSWYQQTPGQGLQFLFEYFSETQRNKGNFPGRFSGRQFSNSRSEMNVSTLELGDSALYLCASAGPGSSYEQYFGPGTRLTVT.

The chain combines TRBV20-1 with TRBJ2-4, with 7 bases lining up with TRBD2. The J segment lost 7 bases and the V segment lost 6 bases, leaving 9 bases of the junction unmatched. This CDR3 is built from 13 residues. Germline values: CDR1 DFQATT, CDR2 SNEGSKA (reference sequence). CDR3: CSAPGGGMNIQYF. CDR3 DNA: TGCAGTGCCCCTGGGGGGGGAATGAACATTCAGTACTTC.

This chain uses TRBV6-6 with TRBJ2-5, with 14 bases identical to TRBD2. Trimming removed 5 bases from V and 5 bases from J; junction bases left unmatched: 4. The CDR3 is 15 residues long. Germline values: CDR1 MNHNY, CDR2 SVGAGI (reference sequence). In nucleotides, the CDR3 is TGTGCCAGCAGTATCTGGACTAGCGGGAGGGAGACCCAGTACTTC. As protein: CASSIWTSGRETQYF.

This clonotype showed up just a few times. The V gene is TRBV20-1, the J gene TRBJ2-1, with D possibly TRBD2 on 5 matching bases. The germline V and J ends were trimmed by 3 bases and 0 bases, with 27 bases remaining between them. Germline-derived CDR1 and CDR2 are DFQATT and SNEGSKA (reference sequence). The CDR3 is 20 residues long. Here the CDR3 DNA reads TGCAGTGCTAGGGTCCAGCGGCCCACTCGAAAGGGCGGCTCCTACAATGAGCAGTTCTTC. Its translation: CSARVQRPTRKGGSYNEQFF.

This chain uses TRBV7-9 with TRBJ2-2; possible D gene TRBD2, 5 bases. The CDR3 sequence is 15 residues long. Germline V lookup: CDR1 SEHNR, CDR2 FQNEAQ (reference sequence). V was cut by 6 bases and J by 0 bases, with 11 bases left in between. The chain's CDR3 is CASRQSGANTGELFF. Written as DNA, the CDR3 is TGTGCCAGCAGACAGAGCGGAGCGAACACCGGGGAGCTGTTTTTT.

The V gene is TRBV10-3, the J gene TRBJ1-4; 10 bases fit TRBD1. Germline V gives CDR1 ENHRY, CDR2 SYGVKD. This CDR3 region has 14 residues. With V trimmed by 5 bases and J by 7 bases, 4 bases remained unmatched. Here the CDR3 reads CAISPGQGREKLFF. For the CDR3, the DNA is TGTGCCATCAGTCCGGGACAGGGGCGTGAAAAACTGTTTTTT.

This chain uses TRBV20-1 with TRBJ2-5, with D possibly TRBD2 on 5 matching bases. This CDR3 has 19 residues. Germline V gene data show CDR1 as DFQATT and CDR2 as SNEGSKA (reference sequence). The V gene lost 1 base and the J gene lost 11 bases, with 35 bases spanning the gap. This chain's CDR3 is CSARALRASKQIIKMEQYF. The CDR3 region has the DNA TGCAGTGCTAGAGCGTTGCGGGCATCCAAGCAGATAATAAAGATGGAGCAGTACTTC.

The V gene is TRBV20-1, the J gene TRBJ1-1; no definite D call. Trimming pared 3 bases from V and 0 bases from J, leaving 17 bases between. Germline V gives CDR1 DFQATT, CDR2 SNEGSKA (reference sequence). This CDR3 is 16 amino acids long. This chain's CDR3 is CSASEVGSLMNTEAFF. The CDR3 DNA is TGCAGTGCTAGCGAGGTTGGTAGTTTAATGAACACTGAAGCTTTCTTT.

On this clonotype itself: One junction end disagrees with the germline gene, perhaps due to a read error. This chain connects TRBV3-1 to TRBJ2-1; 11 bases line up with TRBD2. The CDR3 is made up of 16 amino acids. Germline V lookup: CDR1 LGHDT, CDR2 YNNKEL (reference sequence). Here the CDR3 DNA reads TGTGCCAGCAGCCCCTACACTAGCGGGGGTTACAATGTGCAGTTCTTC. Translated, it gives CASSPYTSGGYNVQFF.

The CDR3 protein is CASSAGLGRGTDTQYF. The CDR3 DNA sequence: TGTGCCAGCAGCGCCGGACTCGGACGGGGCACAGATACGCAGTATTTT. V and J are TRBV9 and TRBJ2-3; D perhaps matches TRBD2 (5 bases). Germline CDR1 reads SGDLS; CDR2 reads YYNGEE. V was clipped by 3 bases and J by 1 base, with 15 bases between them. The CDR3 length is 16 residues.

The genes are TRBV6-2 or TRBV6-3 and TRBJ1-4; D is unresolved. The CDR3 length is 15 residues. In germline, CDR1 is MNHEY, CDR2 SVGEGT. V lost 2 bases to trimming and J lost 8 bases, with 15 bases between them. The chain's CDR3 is CASSYEPPRTEKLFF. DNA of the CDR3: TGTGCCAGCAGTTACGAACCGCCTAGGACCGAAAAACTGTTTTTT.

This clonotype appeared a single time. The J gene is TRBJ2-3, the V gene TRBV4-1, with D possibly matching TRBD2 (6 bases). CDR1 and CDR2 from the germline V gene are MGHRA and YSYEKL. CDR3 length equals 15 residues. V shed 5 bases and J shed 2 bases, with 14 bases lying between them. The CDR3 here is CASSWGRTTTDTQYF. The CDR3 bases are TGCGCCAGCAGCTGGGGTCGGACTACCACAGATACGCAGTATTTT.

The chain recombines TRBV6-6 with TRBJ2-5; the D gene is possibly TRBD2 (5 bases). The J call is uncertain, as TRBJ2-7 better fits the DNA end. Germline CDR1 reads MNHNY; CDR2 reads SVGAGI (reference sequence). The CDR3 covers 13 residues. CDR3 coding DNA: TGTGCCAGCAGTGATCGGGAAGCCTACGAGCAGTACTTC. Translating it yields CASSDREAYEQYF.

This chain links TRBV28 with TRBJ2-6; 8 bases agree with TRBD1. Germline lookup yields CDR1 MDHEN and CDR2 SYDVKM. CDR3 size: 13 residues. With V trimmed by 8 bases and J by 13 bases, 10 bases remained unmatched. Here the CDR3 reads CASSTGALEVLTF. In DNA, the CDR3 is TGTGCCAGCTCGACAGGGGCTCTTGAGGTCCTGACTTTC.

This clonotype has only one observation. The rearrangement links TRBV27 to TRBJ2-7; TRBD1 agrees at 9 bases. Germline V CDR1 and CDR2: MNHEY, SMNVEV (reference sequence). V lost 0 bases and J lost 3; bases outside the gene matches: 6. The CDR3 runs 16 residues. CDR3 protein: CASSLSLGQGIYEQYF. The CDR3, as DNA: TGTGCCAGCAGTTTATCGTTGGGACAGGGTATCTACGAGCAGTACTTC.

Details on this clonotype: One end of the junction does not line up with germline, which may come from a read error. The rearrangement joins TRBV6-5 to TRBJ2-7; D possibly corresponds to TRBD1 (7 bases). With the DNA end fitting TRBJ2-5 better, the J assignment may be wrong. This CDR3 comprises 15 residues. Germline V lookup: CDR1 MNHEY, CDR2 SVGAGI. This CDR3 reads CASNYSAGQRETQYF. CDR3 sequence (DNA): TGTGCCAGCAATTACTCGGCGGGACAGCGGGAGACCCAGTACTTC.

In nucleotides, the CDR3 is TGTGCCAGCAGCTCCCGAGGGGGAGGGAACAATGAGCAGTTCTTC. Its translation is CASSSRGGGNNEQFF. The chain has TRBV11-2 and TRBJ2-1; weak D call: TRBD2 (7 bases). The CDR3 is 15 amino acids. Looked up from germline, CDR1 is SGHAT and CDR2 is FQNNGV. V shed 4 bases and J shed 5 bases, with 15 bases lying between them. Full variable domain (missing parts from reference TRBV11-2 and TRBJ2-1): EAGVAQSPRYKIIEKRQSVAFWCNPISGHATLYWYQQILGQGPKLLIQFQNNGVVDDSQLPKDRFSAERLKGVDSTLKIQPAKLEDSAVYLCASSSRGGGNNEQFFGPGTRLTVL.

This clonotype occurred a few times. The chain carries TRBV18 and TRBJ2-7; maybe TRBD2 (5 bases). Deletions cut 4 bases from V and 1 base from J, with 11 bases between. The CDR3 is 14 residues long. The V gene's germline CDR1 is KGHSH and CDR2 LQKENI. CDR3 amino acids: CASSRHRDSYEQYF. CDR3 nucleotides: TGTGCCAGCTCACGACACCGGGATTCCTACGAGCAGTACTTC.

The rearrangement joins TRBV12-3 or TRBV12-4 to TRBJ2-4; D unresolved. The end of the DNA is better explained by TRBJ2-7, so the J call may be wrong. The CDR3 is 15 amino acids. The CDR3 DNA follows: TGTGCCAGCAGCCCGTGGGGAAGAGAATGGTACGAGCAGTACTTC. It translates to CASSPWGREWYEQYF.

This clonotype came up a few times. CDR3 residues: CASSQGGGSAYF. CDR3 bases: TGTGCCAGCAGCCAAGGAGGGGGGTCCGCGTATTTT. The chain links TRBV6-1 to TRBJ2-3; D is perhaps TRBD1 or TRBD2 (6 bases each). From germline, CDR1 is MNHNS and CDR2 SASEGT. V lost 6 bases and J 14 bases, leaving 18 bases between the germline ends. CDR3 length equals 12 residues.

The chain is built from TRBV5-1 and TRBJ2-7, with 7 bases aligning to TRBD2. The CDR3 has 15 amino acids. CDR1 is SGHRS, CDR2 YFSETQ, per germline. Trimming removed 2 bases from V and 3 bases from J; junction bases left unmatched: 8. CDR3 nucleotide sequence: TGCGCCAGCAGCTTAGGGGAGGGCCTGCTCTACGAGCAGTACTTC. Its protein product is CASSLGEGLLYEQYF.

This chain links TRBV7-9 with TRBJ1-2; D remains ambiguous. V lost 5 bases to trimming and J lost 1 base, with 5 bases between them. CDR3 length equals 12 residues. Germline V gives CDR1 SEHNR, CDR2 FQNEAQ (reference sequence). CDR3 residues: CASSVVNYGYTF. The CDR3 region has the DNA TGTGCCAGCAGCGTGGTTAACTATGGCTACACCTTC.

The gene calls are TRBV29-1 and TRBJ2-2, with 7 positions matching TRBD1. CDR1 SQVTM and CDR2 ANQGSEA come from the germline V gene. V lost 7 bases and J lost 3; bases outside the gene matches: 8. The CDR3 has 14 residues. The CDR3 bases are TGCAGCGCCCGACAGGGTTTTGACACCGGGGAGCTGTTTTTT. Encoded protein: CSARQGFDTGELFF.

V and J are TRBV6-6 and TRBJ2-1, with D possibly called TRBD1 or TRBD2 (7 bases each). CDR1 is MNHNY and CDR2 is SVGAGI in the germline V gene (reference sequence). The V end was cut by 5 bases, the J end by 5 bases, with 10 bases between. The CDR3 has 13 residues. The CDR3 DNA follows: TGTGCCAGCAGTCAGGGGGGGCACAATGAGCAGTTCTTC. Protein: CASSQGGHNEQFF.

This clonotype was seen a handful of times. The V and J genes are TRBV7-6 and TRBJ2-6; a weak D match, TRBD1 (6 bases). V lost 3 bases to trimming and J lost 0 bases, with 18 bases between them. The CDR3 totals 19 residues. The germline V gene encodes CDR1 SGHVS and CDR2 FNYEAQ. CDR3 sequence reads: CASSLRSDRSLSGANVLTF. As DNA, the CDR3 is TGTGCCAGCAGCTTGAGAAGTGACAGGTCGCTCTCTGGGGCCAACGTCCTGACTTTC.